A single sample gave rise to the 22 T cell receptor beta chains below, sequenced in a study of T cell responses to AZD1222 COVID-19 vaccine. Sequenced by immunoSEQ multiplex PCR; TCRdb stores in-frame clones only, minus some. The repertoire holds about 160,000 clones, with 94% as singletons. This sample comprised peripheral blood, obtained 28 days after the second AZD1222 dose. All receptors come from an adult who received the AZD1222 COVID-19 vaccine.

The chain combines TRBV4-3 with TRBJ1-4; perhaps TRBD1 as D (5 bases). V was trimmed by 3 bases and J by 8 bases, leaving 10 bases between them. The germline CDR1 and CDR2 sequences are LGHNA and YSLEER. The CDR3 is 13 amino acids. CDR3 loop: CASSHDRDEKLFF. The DNA for the CDR3 is TGCGCCAGCAGCCATGATCGGGACGAAAAACTGTTTTTT.

The chain carries TRBV18 and TRBJ1-2; D not resolved. The CDR3 is 13 amino acids. Deletions cut 6 bases from V and 1 base from J, with 9 bases between. Per the germline V gene, CDR1 is KGHSH and CDR2 is LQKENI. The CDR3 DNA follows: TGTGCCAGCTCGCAAGACAATAACTATGGCTACACCTTC. It encodes CASSQDNNYGYTF.

This clone was seen only once. This chain connects TRBV11-1 to TRBJ2-7; D is undetermined. Per the germline V gene, CDR1 is SGHAT and CDR2 is FQDESV (reference sequence). V was trimmed by 1 base and J by 0 bases, leaving 4 bases between them. This CDR3 spans 13 amino acids. This CDR3 is CASSLGGSYEQYF. The CDR3 coding sequence is TGTGCCAGCAGCTTAGGGGGCTCCTACGAGCAGTACTTC.

This clone appeared once. This rearrangement joins TRBV7-9 to TRBJ1-5; the D is unclear. The V end lost 5 bases, the J end lost 5 bases, and 10 bases lay between the germline ends. In germline, CDR1 is SEHNR, CDR2 FQNEAQ (reference sequence). The CDR3 covers 13 residues. The CDR3 here is CASSPGPDQPQHF. The CDR3 bases are TGTGCCAGCAGCCCCGGGCCGGATCAGCCCCAGCATTTT.

The chain couples TRBV28 to TRBJ1-5, with TRBD1 as a possible D gene (5 bases). The V and J ends lost 7 bases and 5 bases respectively, with 12 bases between them. In germline, CDR1 is MDHEN, CDR2 SYDVKM. The length of the CDR3 is 13 residues. CDR3 sequence: CASTLMGDQPQHF. Written as DNA, the CDR3 is TGTGCCAGCACTCTCATGGGGGATCAGCCCCAGCATTTT.

The chain combines TRBV21-1 with TRBJ1-2; TRBD1, the table's D call, was not compared with the DNA. TRBV21-1 is marked as a pseudogene. CDR3 length: 15 residues. Written as DNA, the CDR3 is TGTGCCAGCAGCAAAGACACACAGTCTAACTATGGCTACACCTTC. It yields the protein CASSKDTQSNYGYTF.

The chain is built from TRBV4-2 and TRBJ2-7; no clear D. Germline V gene lookup returns CDR1 LGHNA and CDR2 YNFKEQ. Trimming shortened V by 0 bases and J by 2 bases, and 17 bases separated the two germline ends. CDR3 size: 17 residues. The CDR3: CASSQDLQNPFTYEQYF. As DNA, the CDR3 is TGTGCCAGCAGCCAAGATTTACAGAACCCATTTACCTACGAGCAGTACTTC.

The rearrangement links TRBV7-7 to TRBJ2-2; TRBD2 matches at 10 bases. This CDR3 has 15 residues. J was trimmed by 7 bases and V by 5 bases; bases with no gene match: 7. CDR1 SSHAT and CDR2 FNYEAQ come from the germline V gene (reference sequence). Written as DNA, the CDR3 is TGTGCCAGCAGCCTTGGGACTAGCGCCATCGGGGAGCTGTTTTTT. Translating it yields CASSLGTSAIGELFF.

This rearrangement joins TRBV29-1 to TRBJ2-1; 11 positions match TRBD2. Per the germline V gene, CDR1 is SQVTM and CDR2 is ANQGSEA. V was pared by 7 bases and J by 4 bases, with 9 bases of the junction left unmatched. CDR3 length equals 15 residues. In DNA form, the CDR3 reads TGCAGCGCCCAAGGGATAGCGGGAGGGTACAATGAGCAGTTCTTC. As protein: CSAQGIAGGYNEQFF.

The chain is built from TRBV7-3 and TRBJ2-1, with 7 bases fitting TRBD1. Germline CDR1 SGHTA, CDR2 FQGTGA. Trimming took 5 bases from V and 7 from J; bases not matched to a gene: 11. This CDR3 has 15 residues. The CDR3 DNA reads as TGTGCCAGCAGCACCCCACCGGGACAGTCTAATGAGCAGTTCTTC. Translated: CASSTPPGQSNEQFF.

The genes are TRBV29-1 and TRBJ1-2; perhaps TRBD1 as D (6 bases). V was pared by 6 bases and J by 2 bases, with 16 bases between. There are 14 residues in the CDR3. The V gene's germline CDR1 is SQVTM and CDR2 ANQGSEA. CDR3 amino acids: CSVWEGTQNYGYTF. CDR3 nucleotides: TGCAGCGTCTGGGAGGGGACACAAAACTATGGCTACACCTTC.

This clone was seen only once. The chain links TRBV30 to TRBJ1-6; tentatively, D is TRBD1 (6 bases). Trimming took 3 bases from V and 10 from J, leaving 16 bases between them. CDR3 size: 14 residues. From germline, CDR1 is GTSNPN and CDR2 SVGIG (reference sequence). In DNA form, the CDR3 reads TGTGCCTGGAGCCCCCGGGCAGGGGTATCACCCCTCCACTTT. Its protein is CAWSPRAGVSPLHF. Full variable domain (remainder filled in from reference TRBV30 and TRBJ1-6): SQTIHQWPATLVQPVGSPLSLECTVEGTSNPNLYWYRQAAGRGLQLLFYSVGIGQISSEVPQNLSASRPQDRQFILSSKKLLLSDSGFYLCAWSPRAGVSPLHFGNGTRLTVT.

This chain connects TRBV27 to TRBJ2-5, with D possibly being TRBD2 (6 bases). Germline V gene lookup returns CDR1 MNHEY and CDR2 SMNVEV (reference sequence). The ends were cut back, 0 bases at V and 5 bases at J, with 13 bases in the middle. CDR3 length: 15 residues. In DNA, the CDR3 is TGTGCCAGCAGTTTATCGGGCGGGACTTGGGAGACCCAGTACTTC. Translated, it gives CASSLSGGTWETQYF.

The chain joins TRBV28 to TRBJ2-5; 9 bases align to TRBD1. This CDR3 has 18 residues. The germline CDR1 and CDR2 sequences are MDHEN and SYDVKM. The V segment lost 5 bases and the J segment 2 bases; nucleotides outside the gene matches: 15. CDR3: CASSRGWNRGRSQETQYF. In DNA, the CDR3 is TGTGCCAGCAGTCGTGGGTGGAACAGGGGGCGAAGTCAAGAGACCCAGTACTTC.

The chain couples TRBV18 to TRBJ1-2; TRBD1 matches at 8 bases. The CDR3 totals 16 residues. Losses at the gene ends were 3 bases for V and 2 bases for J; bases not matched to a gene: 8. CDR1 and CDR2 (germline): KGHSH, LQKENI. The CDR3: CASSPDRVKGNYGYTF. The CDR3 DNA is TGTGCCAGCTCACCGGACAGGGTTAAGGGAAACTATGGCTACACCTTC.

The chain has TRBV6-5 and TRBJ2-7; the match to TRBD1 covers 8 bases. J gave up 5 bases and V 7 bases, and 13 bases lay outside the gene matches. Per the germline V gene, CDR1 is MNHEY and CDR2 is SVGAGI. This CDR3 has 15 amino acids. The DNA for the CDR3 is TGTGCCAGCAACCTAGACAGGGTACAGGGGGACGAGCAGTACTTC. The encoded protein is CASNLDRVQGDEQYF.

CDR3 coding DNA: TGTGCCAGCAGCCCGAGACAGGGGGTGATGGCCTACGAGCAGTACTTC. It translates to CASSPRQGVMAYEQYF. V is TRBV7-2 and J is TRBJ2-7; 9 nucleotides line up with TRBD1. Germline loops: CDR1 SGHTA, CDR2 FQGNSA. With 5 bases clipped from V and 2 bases from J, the junction kept 10 bases outside the gene matches. The CDR3 extends over 16 amino acids.

The J gene is TRBJ1-4, the V gene TRBV7-6, with TRBD1 identical over 12 bases. Germline V gives CDR1 SGHVS, CDR2 FNYEAQ. V was clipped by 5 bases and J by 7 bases; unmatched bases: 14. This CDR3 region has 18 residues. CDR3 sequence: CASSPAPLGTGGVEKLFF. DNA of the CDR3: TGTGCCAGCAGCCCAGCCCCCCTGGGGACAGGGGGCGTTGAAAAACTGTTTTTT.

This sequence joins TRBV28 and TRBJ1-4, with TRBD1 as a possible D gene (5 bases). Germline V gives CDR1 MDHEN, CDR2 SYDVKM. Trimming cost V 2 bases and J 5 bases, with 9 bases left between them. There are 14 residues in the CDR3. The CDR3 DNA follows: TGTGCCAGCAGTTTAGGGGGAGGGAATGAAAAACTGTTTTTT. It yields the protein CASSLGGGNEKLFF.

This sequence joins TRBV5-4 and TRBJ2-1; D remains unclear. The CDR3 runs 13 residues. V was clipped by 0 bases and J by 10 bases, with 11 bases between them. Germline CDR1 SGHNT, CDR2 YYREEE (reference sequence). This chain's CDR3 is CASSLGRGLEQFF. The CDR3 DNA reads as TGTGCCAGCAGCTTGGGACGCGGCCTAGAGCAGTTCTTC.

V usage is TRBV2 and J usage is TRBJ2-1; possibly TRBD2 for D (5 bases). In germline, CDR1 is SNHLY, CDR2 FYNNEI. This CDR3 region has 11 residues. V was pared by 6 bases and J by 8 bases, with 8 bases between. The CDR3 loop is CASSWTYEQFF. CDR3 sequence (DNA): TGTGCCAGCAGCTGGACTTATGAGCAGTTCTTC.

The V gene is TRBV2, the J gene TRBJ2-7; D gene unclear. Trimming cost V 4 bases and J 0 bases, with 7 bases left between them. The CDR3 is made up of 13 amino acids. Germline V gene sequence: CDR1 SNHLY, CDR2 FYNNEI. In DNA form, the CDR3 reads TGTGCCAGCAGTGGACGGGTCTCCTACGAGCAGTACTTC. This codes for CASSGRVSYEQYF.